A selection of T cell receptor beta chains follows, all from one sample in a study of post-analysis software for immune sequencing data. TCRdb re-analysed the PCR reads in MiXCR, keeping a single row per CDR3 protein. The sample holds just over 250,000 distinct CDR3 sequences, less than 40% seen once. The sample taken for sequencing was blood. Receptors were obtained from a girl between 5 and 17 years old with multiple sclerosis. The CDR3 runs from the conserved cysteine through the conserved F or W. The D gene is left open where the match is weak. Clone size appears in some rows only: once, few, many, or a class for an expanded clone.

size	V	D	length	J	DNA	CDR3
-	TRBV7-2	TRBD1	15	TRBJ2-4	TGTGCCAGCAGATCTAAGGACAGGGCGGGAAACATTCAGTACTTC	CASRSKDRAGNIQYF
-	TRBV15	-	14	TRBJ1-1	TGTGCCACCAGCCCGGGACGCCCAGGGACTGAAGCTTTCTTT	CATSPGRPGTEAFF
few	TRBV28	TRBD1	18	TRBJ1-2	TGTGCCAGCAGTTTAGTAGGGGGGGGGACAGGGCTACGGTATGGCTACACCTTC	CASSLVGGGTGLRYGYTF
few	TRBV18	-	14	TRBJ2-3	TGTGCCAGCTCACCACCGACGCGCACAGATACGCAGTATTTT	CASSPPTRTDTQYF
many	TRBV5-6	TRBD1	14	TRBJ1-6	TGTGCCAGCAGCTTCGGGACAGGGACCTCACCCCTCCACTTT	CASSFGTGTSPLHF
many	TRBV7-3	-	14	TRBJ1-5	TGTGCCAGCAGCTTACCCGATATCGGTCAGCCCCAGCATTTT	CASSLPDIGQPQHF
once	TRBV4-1	TRBD1	16	TRBJ2-7	TGCGCCAGCAGCCAAGAACATTCAGGACAGGCCTACGAGCAGTACTTC	CASSQEHSGQAYEQYF
many	TRBV5-1	TRBD1	14	TRBJ1-2	TGCGCCAGCAGCTTGGGAGGGGGCCTCTATGGCTACACCTTC	CASSLGGGLYGYTF
few	TRBV7-2	-	14	TRBJ2-3	TGTGCCAGCAGCTTAGTTAGGGGGGGAGATACGCAGTATTTT	CASSLVRGGDTQYF
few	TRBV5-1	TRBD2	15	TRBJ2-1	TGCGCCAGCAGCCAGCCGGGACTAGCGGTCAATGAGCAGTTCTTC	CASSQPGLAVNEQFF
many	TRBV7-2	-	12	TRBJ2-3	TGCGCCAGCAGCTTGCCCTCAGATACGCAGTATTTT	CASSLPSDTQYF
-	TRBV20-1	TRBD1	16	TRBJ2-5	TGCAGTGCTTCGCGGTTACAGGGGCTTGGGAGAAAGACCCAGTACTTC	CSASRLQGLGRKTQYF
few	TRBV4-1	TRBD1	17	TRBJ1-6	TGCGCCAGCAGCCAAGATCAGGGGGTCTCCTATAATTCACCCCTCCACTTT	CASSQDQGVSYNSPLHF
-	TRBV7-2	TRBD1	15	TRBJ2-7	TGTGCCAGCAGCTCCGACAGGGGTACCTACAATGAGCAGTACTTC	CASSSDRGTYNEQYF
few	TRBV18	TRBD1	18	TRBJ1-5	TGTGCCAGCTCACCAATTCGACAGGGGGGGGGGAGCAATCAGCCCCAGCATTTT	CASSPIRQGGGSNQPQHF
many	TRBV3-1	TRBD1	13	TRBJ2-1	TGTGCCAGCAGCCAAGATGTAGGGGGCTCGCGGTTCTTC	CASSQDVGGSRFF
-	TRBV7-2	TRBD1	14	TRBJ2-5	TGTGCCAGCGGTCCGGACAGGTATCAAGAGACCCAGTACTTC	CASGPDRYQETQYF
many	TRBV4-2	TRBD1	18	TRBJ2-6	TGTGCCAGCAGCCGCCTGGGGACAGGAACCTCTGGGGCCAACGTCCTGACTTTC	CASSRLGTGTSGANVLTF
few	TRBV3-1	TRBD1	14	TRBJ1-5	TGTGCCAGCAGCCCAGGGGGCCCCTTTCCGCCCCAGCATTTT	CASSPGGPFPPQHF
many	TRBV5-1	-	13	TRBJ1-5	TGCGCCAGCAGCTTGTCGGCCGGCCAGCCCCAGCATTTT	CASSLSAGQPQHF
many	TRBV5-1	-	14	TRBJ2-4	TGCGCCAGCAGCTCGGGGGACAGCCCCGACATTCAGTACTTC	CASSSGDSPDIQYF
few	TRBV7-2	-	14	TRBJ2-2	TGTGCCAGCAGCTTAGATAGCGGTCCCGGGGAGCTGTTTTTT	CASSLDSGPGELFF
-	TRBV6-5	-	14	TRBJ2-6	TGTGCCAGCATTTCACTCTCTGGGGCCAACGTCCTGACTTTC	CASISLSGANVLTF
many	TRBV11-2	-	15	TRBJ2-3	TGTGCCAGCAGCTTGGAAACCGGGACTGTTTCTACGCAGTATTTT	CASSLETGTVSTQYF
-	TRBV28	-	15	TRBJ2-3	TGTGCCAGCAGTCCCCACCTGGGGGGCACAGATACGCAGTATTTT	CASSPHLGGTDTQYF
-	TRBV18	-	15	TRBJ2-2	TGTGCCAGCTCACCGACGCAGGGGAAGACCGGGGAGCTGTTTTTT	CASSPTQGKTGELFF
many	TRBV29-1	-	12	TRBJ2-1	TGCAGCGCTTTTCAAGGACCGAATGAGCAGTTCTTC	CSAFQGPNEQFF
-	TRBV20-1	-	17	TRBJ2-7	TGCAGTGCTAGAGATTCCTTCTCGTTTAGAGGGAGCTTTGAGCAGTACTTC	CSARDSFSFRGSFEQYF
-	TRBV2	-	16	TRBJ2-2	TGTGCCAGCAGGAAGGGGGCGGGAATGCTCACCGGGGAGCTGTTTTTT	CASRKGAGMLTGELFF
many	TRBV20-1	-	14	TRBJ2-7	TGCAGTGCTAGTCCGGGGCACCATACCTACGAGCAGTACTTC	CSASPGHHTYEQYF
-	TRBV7-9	-	13	TRBJ2-5	TGTGCCAGCAGCCCGACGGGGAACAATGAGCAGTACTTC	CASSPTGNNEQYF
-	TRBV7-9	-	13	TRBJ2-7	TGTGCCAGCAGCCCCCGGGACGGCTACGAGCAGTACTTC	CASSPRDGYEQYF
few	TRBV7-6	TRBD1	16	TRBJ2-2	TGTGCCAGCAGCTTAGGACAGGGGGCGGGCACCGGGGAGCTGTTTTTT	CASSLGQGAGTGELFF
-	TRBV28	TRBD1	15	TRBJ2-1	TGTGCCAGCAGAACCATACGACAGGGGCAGATTGAGCAGTTCTTC	CASRTIRQGQIEQFF
many	TRBV29-1	TRBD1	15	TRBJ1-1	TGCAGCGCCCTCCTGGACAGGGGAAAACAGACTGAAGCTTTCTTT	CSALLDRGKQTEAFF
-	TRBV10-3	-	16	TRBJ2-1	TGTGCCATCAGTGAGTCGACTAGTCCATCCTACAATGAGCAGTTCTTC	CAISESTSPSYNEQFF
many	TRBV5-1	-	14	TRBJ1-2	TGCGCCAGCAGCTTCGGGGAGTGGAACTATGGCTACACCTTC	CASSFGEWNYGYTF